Below, 9 T cell receptor beta chains from the same sample are listed, as sequenced in a study of CD8 T cells in ankylosing spondylitis. TCRdb re-derived calls from the 5' RACE reads in MiXCR, one entry per CDR3 protein. The repertoire holds more than 250,000 distinct CDR3 sequences, with roughly 12% as singletons. Sequencing was carried out using blood, either unsorted or a sorted T cell fraction (not recorded which). These TCRs come from a female donor with ankylosing spondylitis or in good health (not recorded which).

The sample holds many counts of this clonotype. J is TRBJ2-2 and V is TRBV29-1; D is perhaps TRBD2 (7 bases). Trimming took 3 bases from V and 0 from J, leaving 11 bases between them. Germline V gene lookup returns CDR1 SQVTM and CDR2 ANQGSEA. The CDR3 is 15 residues long. CDR3 protein: CSVDGGRANTGELFF. The CDR3 nucleotides are TGCAGCGTTGACGGGGGGCGGGCGAACACCGGGGAGCTGTTTTTT.

This clonotype appeared a few times. This CDR3 is CASSTGGYSNQPQHF. The CDR3 region has the DNA TGTGCCAGCAGTACGGGGGGATATAGCAATCAGCCCCAGCATTTT. V is TRBV6-2 or TRBV6-3 and J is TRBJ1-5; weak D call: TRBD1 (5 bases). Germline-derived CDR1 and CDR2 are MNHEY and SVGEGT. This CDR3 has 15 amino acids. V lost 5 bases and J lost 0, with 11 bases in between.

This clonotype was detected a few times. V usage is TRBV12-3 or TRBV12-4 and J usage is TRBJ1-3, with D uncertain. V was pared by 5 bases and J by 2 bases, with 10 bases between. This CDR3 region has 14 residues. The CDR3 DNA reads as TGTGCCAGCAGTACCCCCGGGCCTGGAAACACCATATATTTT. This translates into CASSTPGPGNTIYF.

This clonotype was detected ten times or more. The chain combines TRBV20-1 with TRBJ1-1; D gene unclear. From germline, CDR1 is DFQATT and CDR2 SNEGSKA (reference sequence). CDR3 length: 12 amino acids. V was trimmed by 3 bases and J by 3 bases, leaving 8 bases between them. The CDR3, as DNA: TGCAGTGCTAGTCGTGGGGACACTGAAGCTTTCTTT. It codes for CSASRGDTEAFF.

This clonotype was observed a few times. This sequence joins TRBV3-1 and TRBJ2-7; tentatively, D is TRBD1 or TRBD2 (5 bases each). V shed 4 bases and J shed 1 base, with 17 bases lying between them. Germline CDR1 is LGHDT and CDR2 is YNNKEL (reference sequence). The length of the CDR3 is 16 residues. For the CDR3, the DNA is TGTGCCAGCAGCCCACGCCCTCGGGGCGAATCCTACGAGCAGTACTTC. This codes for CASSPRPRGESYEQYF.

The chain couples TRBV6-1 to TRBJ1-2; 9 positions match TRBD1. CDR1 is MNHNS and CDR2 is SASEGT in the germline V gene. V was clipped by 7 bases and J by 5 bases; unmatched bases: 8. CDR3 length: 14 residues. CDR3 sequence reads: CASTRDRVFYGYTF. CDR3 DNA: TGTGCCAGCACCAGGGACAGGGTATTTTATGGCTACACCTTC.

This chain's CDR3 is CASSLGWTTYNEQFF. CDR3 DNA sequence: TGCGCCAGCAGCTTGGGGTGGACGACCTACAATGAGCAGTTCTTC. The V gene is TRBV5-1, the J gene TRBJ2-1; D not certain. The CDR3 is 15 residues long. The germline CDR1 and CDR2 sequences are SGHRS and YFSETQ. Trimming removed 0 bases from V and 2 bases from J, with 9 bases in between.

This clonotype was counted at least ten times. This chain joins TRBV9 and TRBJ2-1; 8 bases fit TRBD2. The V gene end was trimmed by 0 bases and the J gene end by 7 bases; junction bases not matched to a gene: 6. CDR3 length: 15 amino acids. CDR1 and CDR2 (germline): SGDLS, YYNGEE. CDR3 amino acids: CASSVESGRMNEQFF. The CDR3 nucleotides are TGTGCCAGCAGCGTAGAAAGCGGGAGAATGAATGAGCAGTTCTTC.

This clonotype was picked up many times. Written as DNA, the CDR3 is TGTGCCAGCAGCTTTCTAGCGGGGGACCCCTACAATGAGCAGTTCTTC. Translation: CASSFLAGDPYNEQFF. V is TRBV7-9 and J is TRBJ2-1, with 10 bases lining up with TRBD2. With V trimmed by 3 bases and J by 2 bases, 4 bases remained unmatched. Germline values: CDR1 SEHNR, CDR2 FQNEAQ (reference sequence). CDR3 size: 16 residues.